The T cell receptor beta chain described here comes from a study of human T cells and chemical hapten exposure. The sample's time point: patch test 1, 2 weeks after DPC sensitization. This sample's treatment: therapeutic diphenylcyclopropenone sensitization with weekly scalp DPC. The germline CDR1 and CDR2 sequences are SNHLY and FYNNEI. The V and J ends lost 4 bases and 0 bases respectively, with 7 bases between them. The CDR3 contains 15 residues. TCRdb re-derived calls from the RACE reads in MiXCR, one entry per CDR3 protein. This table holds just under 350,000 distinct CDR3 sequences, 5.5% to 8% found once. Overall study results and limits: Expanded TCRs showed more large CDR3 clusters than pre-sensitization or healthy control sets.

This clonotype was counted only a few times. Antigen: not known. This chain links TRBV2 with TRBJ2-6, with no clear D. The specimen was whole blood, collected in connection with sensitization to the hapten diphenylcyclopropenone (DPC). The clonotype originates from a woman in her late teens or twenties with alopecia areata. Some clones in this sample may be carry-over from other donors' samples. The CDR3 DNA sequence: TGTGCCAGCAGTGCATACATCTCTGGGGCCAACGTCCTGACTTTC. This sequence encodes CASSAYISGANVLTF.